Shown below are 18 T cell receptor beta chains from a single sample sequenced in a study of T cell repertoires in cytomegalovirus infection. TCRdb analysed the reads with MiXCR anew, one entry per CDR3 protein. The repertoire holds 400,000 to 600,000 distinct CDR3 sequences, approximately 46% seen once, with just under 45% in the top ten. These receptors are not linked to any known antigen. This specimen was cultured PBMCs, taken from culture after CMV antigen stimulation. Source of these receptors: a human donor in good health (CMV status not recorded). Some clones in this sample may be carry-over from other donors' samples.

The J gene is TRBJ2-1, the V gene TRBV19; D perhaps matches TRBD2 (6 bases). Germline V CDR1 and CDR2: LNHDA, SQIVND (reference sequence). Trimming removed 1 base at V and 1 base at J, with 11 bases between. The CDR3 contains 16 residues. The CDR3 nucleotides are TGTGCCAGTAGTATAGGTTTGCGGGGATCCTACAATGAGCAGTTCTTC. Translation: CASSIGLRGSYNEQFF. The whole variable domain, remainder taken from reference TRBV19 and TRBJ2-1, is DGGITQSPKYLFRKEGQNVTLSCEQNLNHDAMYWYRQDPGQGLRLIYYSQIVNDFQKGDIAEGYSVSREKKESFPLTVTSAQKNPTAFYLCASSIGLRGSYNEQFFGPGTRLTVL.

V usage is TRBV4-1 and J usage is TRBJ2-5; 14 bases agree with TRBD2. CDR1 is MGHRA, CDR2 YSYEKL, per germline. The CDR3 consists of 18 residues. J lost 5 bases, V lost 0 bases, and 8 bases had no gene match. The DNA for the CDR3 is TGCGCCAGCAGCCAAGATCCTGGGACTAGCGGGAGAGTTGAGACCCAGTACTTC. This encodes CASSQDPGTSGRVETQYF.

This clonotype has more than one count but fewer than ten. The chain combines TRBV10-3 with TRBJ2-7; D is uncertain. CDR1 and CDR2 (germline): ENHRY, SYGVKD. V lost 4 bases, J lost 3 bases, and 7 bases lay in between. The length of the CDR3 is 12 residues. The CDR3 here is CAISVGNYEQYF. The CDR3 nucleotides are TGTGCCATCAGTGTGGGAAACTACGAGCAGTACTTC.

The chain employs TRBV6-1 and TRBJ1-3; D gene unclear. This CDR3 is built from 12 residues. Trimming removed 6 bases from V and 5 bases from J, with 8 bases in between. CDR1 is MNHNS and CDR2 is SASEGT in the germline V gene. Here the CDR3 reads CASRKVRNTIYF. In DNA, the CDR3 is TGTGCCAGCAGAAAAGTCCGAAACACCATATATTTT.

This clonotype was counted many times. The chain is built from TRBV7-2 and TRBJ2-5, with D possibly being TRBD1 or TRBD2 (5 bases each). CDR1 SGHTA and CDR2 FQGNSA come from the germline V gene. V was shortened by 8 bases and J by 1 base, with 11 bases between the two germline ends. This CDR3 comprises 13 residues. The CDR3 spells CASARDPQETQYF. DNA of the CDR3: TGTGCCAGCGCTCGGGACCCCCAAGAGACCCAGTACTTC.

The rearrangement links TRBV19 to TRBJ1-5, with a weak D call TRBD1 (5 bases). The CDR3 runs to 15 residues. Trimming removed 7 bases from V and 1 base from J, with 14 bases in between. Germline V gene lookup returns CDR1 LNHDA and CDR2 SQIVND (reference sequence). CDR3 nucleotide sequence: TGTGCCAGTAATGGGGGTGTCCGGAGCAATCAGCCCCAGCATTTT. It specifies CASNGGVRSNQPQHF.

A few counts support this clonotype. The chain has TRBV3-1 and TRBJ2-3; no clear D. V was shortened by 1 base and J by 0 bases, with 11 bases between the two germline ends. The germline V gene has CDR1 LGHDT and CDR2 YNNKEL (reference sequence). This CDR3 spans 16 amino acids. The CDR3 is CASSQAFPRSTDTQYF. CDR3 in DNA: TGTGCCAGCAGCCAAGCGTTTCCACGAAGCACAGATACGCAGTATTTT.

This clonotype has at least ten counts. The V gene is TRBV7-2, the J gene TRBJ1-1, with D perhaps TRBD1 (5 bases). The CDR3 spans 13 residues. The V gene's germline CDR1 is SGHTA and CDR2 FQGNSA. The V and J ends lost 5 bases and 5 bases respectively, with 12 bases between them. In DNA form, the CDR3 reads TGTGCCAGCAGCCAAACAGGCGGGACTGAAGCTTTCTTT. This sequence encodes CASSQTGGTEAFF.

V gene TRBV7-2 combines with J gene TRBJ2-1, with TRBD2 matching 13 bases. The CDR3 sequence is 15 residues long. In germline, CDR1 is SGHTA, CDR2 FQGNSA. V shed 4 bases, J shed 9 bases, and the junction held 6 bases outside the gene matches. This chain's CDR3 is CASSSGLAGDTEQFF. The DNA for the CDR3 is TGTGCCAGCAGCTCAGGACTAGCGGGAGATACTGAGCAGTTCTTC. Full variable domain (outside the CDR3, taken from reference TRBV7-2 and TRBJ2-1): GAGVSQSPSNKVTEKGKDVELRCDPISGHTALYWYRQSLGQGLEFLIYFQGNSAPDKSGLPSDRFSAERTGGSVSTLTIQRTQQEDSAVYLCASSSGLAGDTEQFFGPGTRLTVL.

This clonotype was counted a few times. The chain has TRBV7-3 and TRBJ1-2, with TRBD1 as a possible D gene (5 bases). This CDR3 comprises 14 residues. Germline V lookup: CDR1 SGHTA, CDR2 FQGTGA. V was clipped by 5 bases and J by 6 bases, with 16 bases between them. The CDR3 sequence: CASSLKGRIDGYTF. In DNA, the CDR3 is TGTGCCAGCAGCCTCAAGGGGAGAATAGATGGCTACACCTTC.

This clonotype was counted a few times. The gene calls are TRBV19 and TRBJ2-1; D unresolved. Trimming removed 4 bases at V and 0 bases at J, with 7 bases between. Looked up from germline, CDR1 is LNHDA and CDR2 is SQIVND (reference sequence). CDR3 length equals 14 residues. CDR3 in DNA: TGTGCCAGTAGTACCATCTCCTCCTACAATGAGCAGTTCTTC. Residues: CASSTISSYNEQFF.

This clonotype was seen more than once but under ten times. This chain links TRBV7-9 with TRBJ2-3, with 8 positions matching TRBD2. This CDR3 region has 18 residues. Germline V gene data show CDR1 as SEHNR and CDR2 as FQNEAQ (reference sequence). V gave up 4 bases and J gave up 2 bases; unmatched junction bases: 14. CDR3 loop: CASSSGERLARNTDTQYF. DNA for the CDR3: TGTGCCAGCAGCTCGGGGGAGAGACTAGCGAGGAACACAGATACGCAGTATTTT.

This sequence joins TRBV12-5 and TRBJ2-1; D is unresolved. The CDR3 spans 11 residues. V lost 7 bases and J lost 8, with 9 bases in between. Germline V gene lookup returns CDR1 LGHNT and CDR2 FRNRAP. CDR3 DNA sequence: TGTGCTAGTGCCCTCTCGGATGAGCAGTTCTTC. Translation gives CASALSDEQFF.

This clonotype was seen only a few times. J is TRBJ2-1 and V is TRBV7-2, with a possible D match to TRBD2 (6 bases). CDR3 length: 15 amino acids. Germline V gene lookup returns CDR1 SGHTA and CDR2 FQGNSA. V dropped 7 bases and J dropped 0 bases, with 13 bases sitting between them. The DNA of the CDR3 is TGTGCCAGCACCCTGGGACTTAACTCCTACAATGAGCAGTTCTTC. As protein: CASTLGLNSYNEQFF.

The rearrangement links TRBV29-1 to TRBJ2-1; 9 bases map to TRBD2. With V trimmed by 6 bases and J by 9 bases, 15 bases remained unmatched. Germline V gene sequence: CDR1 SQVTM, CDR2 ANQGSEA. The CDR3 has 15 residues. CDR3 nucleotides: TGCAGCGTGATTTGGGGGCTAGCGGGACGGGGTGAGCAGTTCTTC. It codes for CSVIWGLAGRGEQFF.

The V gene is TRBV6-5, the J gene TRBJ1-6; D gene uncertain. Per the germline V gene, CDR1 is MNHEY and CDR2 is SVGAGI. The CDR3 is 13 residues long. V lost 6 bases, J lost 7 bases, and 10 bases lay in between. The CDR3 sequence: CASSRAVNSPLHF. The CDR3 DNA follows: TGTGCCAGCAGCCGTGCAGTCAATTCACCCCTCCACTTT.

This clonotype showed up just a few times. This rearrangement joins TRBV7-2 to TRBJ2-6, with TRBD2 as a possible D gene (6 bases). The ends were cut back, 5 bases at V and 2 bases at J, with 10 bases in the middle. The CDR3 runs 15 residues. Germline CDR1 and CDR2: SGHTA and FQGNSA. The chain's CDR3 is CASSGGRPGANVLTF. CDR3 coding DNA: TGTGCCAGCAGCGGAGGGAGGCCTGGGGCCAACGTCCTGACTTTC. Variable domain in full (rest from reference TRBV7-2 and TRBJ2-6): GAGVSQSPSNKVTEKGKDVELRCDPISGHTALYWYRQSLGQGLEFLIYFQGNSAPDKSGLPSDRFSAERTGGSVSTLTIQRTQQEDSAVYLCASSGGRPGANVLTFGAGSRLTVL.

The J gene is TRBJ2-1, the V gene TRBV3-1; 7 bases are a match to TRBD2. Germline lookup yields CDR1 LGHDT and CDR2 YNNKEL (reference sequence). CDR3 length equals 15 residues. The V and J ends lost 1 base and 5 bases, in that order; junction bases with no gene match: 5. CDR3 amino acids: CASSQVTSAHNEQFF. CDR3 bases: TGTGCCAGCAGCCAAGTTACTAGCGCACACAATGAGCAGTTCTTC.